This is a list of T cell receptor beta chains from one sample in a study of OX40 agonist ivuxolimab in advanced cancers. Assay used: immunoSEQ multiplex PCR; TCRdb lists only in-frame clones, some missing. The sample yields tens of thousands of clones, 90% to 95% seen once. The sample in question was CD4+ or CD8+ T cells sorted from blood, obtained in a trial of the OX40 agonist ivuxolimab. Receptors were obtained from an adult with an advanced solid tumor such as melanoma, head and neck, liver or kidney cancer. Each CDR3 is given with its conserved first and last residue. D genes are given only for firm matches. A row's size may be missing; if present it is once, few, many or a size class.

CASRRGLAGVVSTGELFF	TGTGCCTCCCGCCGGGGGCTAGCGGGAGTAGTTAGCACCGGGGAGCTGTTTTTT	once	TRBD2	TRBV15	TRBJ2-2
CAISGGSYNEQFF	TGTGCCATCTCAGGGGGGTCCTACAATGAGCAGTTCTTC	once	NA	TRBV28	TRBJ2-1
CASSFLTSVNDEQFF	TGTGCCAGCAGCTTCCTGACTAGCGTGAACGATGAGCAGTTCTTC	NA	TRBD2	TRBV7-9	TRBJ2-1
CASSGGRGFYEQYF	TGTGCCAGCAGCGGAGGGCGGGGGTTCTACGAGCAGTACTTC	NA	TRBD2	TRBV5-6	TRBJ2-7
CASSLDRGVYGYTF	TGCGCCAGCAGCTTGGACAGGGGCGTCTATGGCTACACCTTC	once	TRBD1	TRBV5-1	TRBJ1-2
CASSIDHDRDEQFF	TGTGCCAGTAGTATAGATCACGACAGGGATGAGCAGTTCTTC	NA	TRBD1	TRBV19	TRBJ2-1
CASSRSGTQNTEAFF	TGTGCCAGCAGTCGCTCCGGGACACAGAACACTGAAGCTTTCTTT	NA	NA	TRBV6-5	TRBJ1-1
CAITKDPAANTIYF	TGTGCCATCACCAAGGACCCGGCGGCAAACACCATATATTTT	NA	NA	TRBV10-3	TRBJ1-3
CASSEVGYARATNEKLFF	TGTGCCAGCAGTGAAGTGGGGTACGCCAGGGCAACTAATGAAAAACTGTTTTTT	NA	NA	TRBV6-1	TRBJ1-4
CASGLDTDTQYF	TGTGCTAGTGGTTTGGACACAGATACGCAGTATTTT	once	NA	TRBV12-5	TRBJ2-3
CASSPTSGGTGGANALTF	TGTGCCAGCAGCCCTACTAGCGGGGGCACTGGGGGGGCCAACGCCCTGACTTTC	NA	TRBD2	TRBV14	TRBJ2-6
CASSVGLAGAGAGELFF	TGTGCCAGCAGCGTAGGCCTAGCGGGAGCGGGGGCCGGGGAGCTGTTTTTT	NA	TRBD2	TRBV9	TRBJ2-2
CAIGTSGLYEQYF	TGTGCCATCGGGACTAGCGGGCTCTACGAGCAGTACTTC	few	TRBD2	TRBV6-1	TRBJ2-7
CASSITGAQGNTIYF	TGTGCCAGTAGTATAACCGGGGCGCAAGGAAACACCATATATTTT	NA	NA	TRBV19	TRBJ1-3
CSGGTSSYNEQFF	TGCAGCGGGGGGACTAGCTCCTACAATGAGCAGTTCTTC	NA	TRBD2	TRBV29-1	TRBJ2-1
CASSPQGGDTQYF	TGTGCCAGCAGCCCACAGGGGGGGGATACGCAGTATTTT	NA	NA	TRBV7-3	TRBJ2-3
CASSLDPSGRRNEQFF	TGTGCCAGCAGCTTAGATCCTAGCGGGAGGCGGAATGAGCAGTTCTTC	NA	TRBD2	TRBV7-9	TRBJ2-1
CASSPGISGASSYNEQFF	TGCGCCAGCAGCCCCGGGATTAGCGGGGCTAGCTCCTACAATGAGCAGTTCTTC	NA	TRBD2	TRBV5-1	TRBJ2-1
CASSKDQGSGTGELFF	TGTGCCAGCAGCAAAGATCAGGGGTCGGGGACCGGGGAGCTGTTTTTT	NA	NA	TRBV21-1	TRBJ2-2
CASSYSARGQQPQHF	TGTGCCAGCAGTTACAGTGCCAGGGGACAACAGCCCCAGCATTTT	few	NA	TRBV6-5	TRBJ1-5
CASSVTVVNTIYF	TGTGCCAGCAGCGTGACAGTGGTAAACACCATATATTTT	NA	NA	TRBV11-2	TRBJ1-3
CASSPNRGHGKNIQYF	TGTGCCAGCAGTCCCAACAGGGGGCACGGCAAAAACATTCAGTACTTC	NA	TRBD1	TRBV27	TRBJ2-4
CASSLAGQGSETQYF	TGTGCCAGCAGCTTAGCGGGACAAGGTTCAGAGACCCAGTACTTC	NA	NA	TRBV7-8	TRBJ2-5
CASSHGGQGVHEQFF	TGTGCCAGCAGCCACGGGGGACAGGGAGTTCATGAGCAGTTCTTC	NA	TRBD1	TRBV7-3	TRBJ2-1
CASTAQGGTGELFF	TGTGCCAGTACCGCCCAGGGAGGGACCGGGGAGCTGTTTTTT	once	TRBD2	TRBV19	TRBJ2-2
CASSIPGQLNNSPLHF	TGTGCCAGCAGCATACCGGGACAGCTGAATAATTCACCCCTCCACTTT	NA	TRBD1	TRBV7-9	TRBJ1-6
CASSFTPGANVLTF	TGCGCCAGCAGCTTCACACCTGGGGCCAACGTCCTGACTTTC	NA	NA	TRBV5-1	TRBJ2-6
CASHLTGEGTGELFF	TGTGCCTCCCACCTGACAGGGGAAGGGACCGGGGAGCTGTTTTTT	NA	TRBD1	TRBV11-2	TRBJ2-2
CASSNGGTGELFF	TGCGCCAGCAGCAACGGTGGCACCGGGGAGCTGTTTTTT	NA	NA	TRBV5-1	TRBJ2-2
CASSLDQAYGYTF	TGTGCCAGCAGTTTAGATCAGGCCTATGGCTACACCTTC	NA	NA	TRBV28	TRBJ1-2
CASRAGPSYEQYF	TGTGCCAGCAGGGCGGGCCCGAGCTACGAGCAGTACTTC	NA	NA	TRBV6-1	TRBJ2-7